This T cell receptor (beta chain) is from a study of identical twins. Points on this clonotype: The antigen is unknown.

Study-wide results and limits: Findings came from cross-sectional statistics, without long-term follow-up of donors.

TCRdb independently ran MiXCR on the 5' RACE reads; one entry per CDR3 protein. The sample contains 450,000 or so distinct CDR3 sequences, 14% of which appear only once. The CDR3 consists of 13 residues. Looked up from germline, CDR1 is SEHNR and CDR2 is FQNEAQ (reference sequence). The V gene lost 4 bases and the J gene lost 0 bases, with 5 bases spanning the gap. These data also formed part of another study, on yellow fever vaccine responses in identical twins.

The rearrangement joins TRBV7-9 to TRBJ2-3; D call uncertain. Material: CD4+ T cells sorted from blood. This TCR derives from a woman aged 18-29 years in good health. The CDR3 nucleotides read TGTGCCAGCAGCTCGAAGAGCACAGATACGCAGTATTTT. Its translation is CASSSKSTDTQYF.